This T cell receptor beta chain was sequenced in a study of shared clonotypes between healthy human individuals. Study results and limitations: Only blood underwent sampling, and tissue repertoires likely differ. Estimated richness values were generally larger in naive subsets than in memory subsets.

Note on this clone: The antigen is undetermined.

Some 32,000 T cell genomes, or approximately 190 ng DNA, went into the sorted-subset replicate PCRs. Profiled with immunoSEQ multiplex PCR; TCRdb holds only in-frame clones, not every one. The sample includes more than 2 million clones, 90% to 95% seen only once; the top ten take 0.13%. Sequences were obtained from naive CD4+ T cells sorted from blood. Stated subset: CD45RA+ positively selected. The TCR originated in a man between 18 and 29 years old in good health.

The CDR3 DNA sequence: TGTGCCAGCAACCCAGCGGGGGACGTTAGGACTGAAGCTTTCTTT. Its protein is CASNPAGDVRTEAFF. V usage is TRBV9 and J usage is TRBJ1-1; D is perhaps TRBD1 (5 bases). CDR1 and CDR2 from the germline V gene are SGDLS and YYNGEE. Trimming removed 6 bases at V and 5 bases at J, with 20 bases between. The CDR3 covers 15 residues.